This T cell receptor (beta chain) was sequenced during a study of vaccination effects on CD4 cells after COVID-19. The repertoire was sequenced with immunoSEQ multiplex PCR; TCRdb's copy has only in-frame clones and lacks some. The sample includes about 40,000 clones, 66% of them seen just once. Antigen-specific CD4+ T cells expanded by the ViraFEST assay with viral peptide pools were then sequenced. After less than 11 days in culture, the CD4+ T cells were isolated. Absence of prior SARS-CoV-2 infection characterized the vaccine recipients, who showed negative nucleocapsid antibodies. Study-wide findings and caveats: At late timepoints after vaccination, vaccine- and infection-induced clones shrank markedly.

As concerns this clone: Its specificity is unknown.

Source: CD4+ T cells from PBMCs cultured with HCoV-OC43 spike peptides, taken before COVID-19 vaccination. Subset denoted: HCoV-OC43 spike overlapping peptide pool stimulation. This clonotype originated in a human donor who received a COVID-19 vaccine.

CDR3 loop: CASSKSNEQFF. CDR3 DNA sequence: TGTGCCAGCAGCAAAAGTAATGAGCAGTTCTTC. The chain links TRBV3-1 (or the pseudogene TRBV3-2) to TRBJ2-1; no reliable D call. The CDR3 sequence is 11 residues long. The germline V gene encodes CDR1 LGHDT and CDR2 YNNKEL (reference sequence). Trimming removed 5 bases from V and 7 bases from J, with 6 bases in between.